This T cell receptor beta chain was recorded in a study of cytomegalovirus exposure and HLA in healthy donors. Study-wide background: Within the Caucasian-associated ancestry cluster were roughly 82% of the roughly 400 genotyped donors. Study results and caveats: Later on, an analysis found that several of the most significant clusters appeared to be linked to common viral pathogens, which included parvovirus B19. TCR sequences were mostly rare, though some public TCRs occurred in many donors.

About this clone itself: Its antigen is as yet unknown.

The CDR3 runs to 19 residues. V was trimmed by 1 base and J by 0 bases, leaving 21 bases between them. CDR1 is SGHAT and CDR2 is FQNNGV in the germline V gene. The PCR ran on 60 Vbeta and 13 Jbeta primers. Assay: immunoSEQ multiplex PCR; the TCRdb copy retains only in-frame clones and omits some. The repertoire holds 150,000 to 200,000 clones, 75% to 80% seen once, with less than 6% in the top ten. The sample was PBMCs. This rearrangement joins TRBV11-2 to TRBJ1-1, with D possibly matching TRBD1 (6 bases). The sequence came from a woman between 25 and 40 years old in good health and CMV-seropositive. In DNA, the CDR3 is TGTGCCAGCAGCTTAGCACACAGGGACCCTACTTTCATGAACACTGAAGCTTTCTTT. Amino acids: CASSLAHRDPTFMNTEAFF.